The 6 T cell receptor beta chains listed next were all sequenced from one sample in a study of T cells in Graves' hyperthyroidism and ophthalmopathy. What was amplified from RNA transcripts were TCR beta CDR3 regions. Researchers ran a first-round RT-PCR on the TCR CDR3 using the HTBI primer set. TCRdb re-called the multiplex PCR reads through MiXCR, storing one row per CDR3 protein. Among about 610,000 distinct CDR3 sequences, approximately 16% were seen once, and the ten largest hold about 3.5%. Specimen: blood. The receptors originated from a woman aged 35 to 49 with Graves' ophthalmopathy.

The table lists this clonotype with a few counts. The chain combines TRBV20-1 with TRBJ2-7; 7 bases map to TRBD2. The germline CDR1 and CDR2 sequences are DFQATT and SNEGSKA (reference sequence). This CDR3 contains 14 residues. The V segment lost 6 bases and the J segment 2 bases; nucleotides outside the gene matches: 10. Here the CDR3 reads CSAIPSGPTYEQYF. CDR3 coding DNA: TGCAGTGCGATCCCTAGCGGACCGACCTACGAGCAGTACTTC.

This clonotype was picked up many times. The chain carries TRBV11-2 and TRBJ1-5, with TRBD1 matching 7 bases. With 5 bases clipped from V and 6 bases from J, the junction kept 4 bases outside the gene matches. The CDR3 loop spans 13 amino acids. Per the germline V gene, CDR1 is SGHAT and CDR2 is FQNNGV. CDR3 nucleotide sequence: TGTGCCAGCAGCCGAGGGGGCGGTCAGCCCCAGCATTTT. This translates into CASSRGGGQPQHF.

The chain has TRBV12-3 or TRBV12-4 and TRBJ2-7; D gene unclear. The CDR3 length is 12 residues. Trimming removed 2 bases from V and 4 bases from J, with 6 bases in between. The CDR3 DNA is TGTGCCAGCAGTTTAAACAGATACGAGCAGTACTTC. This gives the protein CASSLNRYEQYF.

This clonotype was detected many times. The rearrangement uses TRBV19 and TRBJ1-1; D possibly corresponds to TRBD1 (5 bases). Trimming shortened V by 1 base and J by 4 bases, and 13 bases separated the two germline ends. The CDR3 length is 15 residues. Germline V lookup: CDR1 LNHDA, CDR2 SQIVND (reference sequence). The CDR3 reads CASSIVPVGGTEAFF. The CDR3 bases are TGTGCCAGTAGTATAGTCCCAGTCGGGGGCACTGAAGCTTTCTTT. The full variable domain, with the rest looked up from reference TRBV19 and TRBJ1-1, is DGGITQSPKYLFRKEGQNVTLSCEQNLNHDAMYWYRQDPGQGLRLIYYSQIVNDFQKGDIAEGYSVSREKKESFPLTVTSAQKNPTAFYLCASSIVPVGGTEAFFGQGTRLTVV.

This clonotype was counted at least ten times. V usage is TRBV28 and J usage is TRBJ2-1, with 11 nucleotides matching TRBD2. The germline V gene has CDR1 MDHEN and CDR2 SYDVKM. CDR3 length: 15 amino acids. V lost 6 bases, J lost 7 bases, and 8 bases stayed unmatched. Written as DNA, the CDR3 is TGTGCCAGCAGCTCGGGACTAGCGGACTCTAATGAGCAGTTCTTC. Protein: CASSSGLADSNEQFF.

A single count supports this clonotype. The V and J genes are TRBV20-1 and TRBJ2-7; TRBD2 matches at 11 bases. This CDR3 is 13 amino acids long. With V trimmed by 3 bases and J by 5 bases, 3 bases remained unmatched. Germline CDR1 is DFQATT and CDR2 is SNEGSKA (reference sequence). CDR3 sequence: CSASLLAGDEQYF. The DNA for the CDR3 is TGCAGTGCTAGTTTACTAGCGGGGGACGAGCAGTACTTC.